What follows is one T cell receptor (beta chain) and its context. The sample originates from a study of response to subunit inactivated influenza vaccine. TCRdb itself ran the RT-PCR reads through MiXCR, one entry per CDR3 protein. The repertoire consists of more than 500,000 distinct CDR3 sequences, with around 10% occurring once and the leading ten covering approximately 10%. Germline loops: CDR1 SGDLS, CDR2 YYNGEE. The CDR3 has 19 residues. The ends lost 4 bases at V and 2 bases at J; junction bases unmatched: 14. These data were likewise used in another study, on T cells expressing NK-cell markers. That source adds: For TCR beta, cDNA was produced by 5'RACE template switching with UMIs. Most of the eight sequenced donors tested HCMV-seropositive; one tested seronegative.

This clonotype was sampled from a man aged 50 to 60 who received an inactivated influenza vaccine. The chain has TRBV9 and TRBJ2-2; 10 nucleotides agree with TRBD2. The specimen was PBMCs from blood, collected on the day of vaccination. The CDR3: CASSLTLAGGQYNTGELFF. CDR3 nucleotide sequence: TGTGCCAGCAGCCTAACATTAGCGGGGGGCCAATATAACACCGGGGAGCTGTTTTTT.